The T cell receptor (beta chain) under discussion was sequenced for a study of cytomegalovirus exposure and HLA in healthy donors. As for the study in general: Findings of an earlier analysis included over 95 million unique TCR beta sequences from some 180 million T cells. Study outcomes and limitations: A later analysis reportedly found fewer N-insertions in an Asian-associated ancestry cluster than the roughly 670-donor mean. Earlier findings revealed that most TCR beta V segments proved productive either about 87% or about 30% of the time.

The primer mix had 60 Vbeta and 13 Jbeta primers. TCRdb's copy holds only in-frame clones and misses some; the assay was immunoSEQ multiplex PCR. This sample has about 190,000 clones, with approximately 84% found just once. This clone was detected once. No antigen is known for it. Germline-derived CDR1 and CDR2 are SGDLS and YYNGEE. The CDR3 has 15 amino acids. J gave up 4 bases and V 6 bases, and 11 bases lay outside the gene matches. The sequenced sample was PBMCs. The chain joins TRBV9 to TRBJ2-5; 8 nucleotides line up with TRBD1. This receptor was obtained from a woman in her fifties or sixties in good health and CMV-seropositive. The CDR3 sequence: CASTQGAGGGETQYF. Here the CDR3 DNA reads TGTGCCAGCACCCAGGGGGCAGGGGGTGGAGAGACCCAGTACTTC.